The 23 T cell receptor beta chains below come from one sample, sequenced in a study of T cell responses to AZD1222 COVID-19 vaccine. The protocol was immunoSEQ multiplex PCR, while the TCRdb copy is restricted to in-frame clones and leaves out a portion. The sample lists approximately 100,000 clones, around 94% occurring once. Sample: peripheral blood, taken on day 0 of AZD1222 vaccination. The receptor source for this set is an adult in good health.

The chain uses TRBV28 and TRBJ2-2; D is unresolved. Trimming took off 3 bases at V and 1 base at J, with 12 bases between the two ends. Per the germline V gene, CDR1 is MDHEN and CDR2 is SYDVKM. This CDR3 is 16 amino acids long. The CDR3: CASSFRRNLNTGELFF. CDR3 coding DNA: TGTGCCAGCAGTTTCAGGAGAAATTTGAACACCGGGGAGCTGTTTTTT. Complete variable domain (other parts from reference TRBV28 and TRBJ2-2): DVKVTQSSRYLVKRTGEKVFLECVQDMDHENMFWYRQDPGLGLRLIYFSYDVKMKEKGDIPEGYSVSREKKERFSLILESASTNQTSMYLCASSFRRNLNTGELFFGEGSRLTVL.

The chain couples TRBV24-1 to TRBJ1-3; no clear D gene. V gave up 0 bases and J gave up 0 bases, with 11 bases separating them. The CDR3 length is 17 residues. Germline CDR1 and CDR2: KGHDR and SFDVKD. The CDR3 loop reads CATSDLVLWSSGNTIYF. The CDR3 DNA follows: TGTGCCACCAGTGATTTGGTACTTTGGAGCTCTGGAAACACCATATATTTT.

The chain uses TRBV28 and TRBJ1-3; TRBD1 matches 7 bases. The CDR3 is 17 residues long. The junction had 7 bases not matched to a gene; V was cut back by 2 bases and J by 0 bases. Germline V gene lookup returns CDR1 MDHEN and CDR2 SYDVKM. The CDR3 DNA is TGTGCCAGCAGTTTAAGACAGGGTACTGTCTCTGGAAACACCATATATTTT. Protein: CASSLRQGTVSGNTIYF.

The rearrangement joins TRBV24-1 to TRBJ1-4, with D possibly being TRBD1 (6 bases). Trimming took off 1 base at V and 0 bases at J, with 11 bases between the two ends. CDR3 length: 17 amino acids. Germline V gives CDR1 KGHDR, CDR2 SFDVKD. CDR3 coding DNA: TGTGCCACCAGTGATTTTCGAGCAGGGGCAACTAATGAAAAACTGTTTTTT. Translating it yields CATSDFRAGATNEKLFF.

This chain joins TRBV9 and TRBJ1-2; 8 bases are a match to TRBD1. CDR3 length: 15 amino acids. Trimming took 4 bases from V and 1 from J; bases not matched to a gene: 6. CDR1 and CDR2 from the germline V gene are SGDLS and YYNGEE. The CDR3: CASSPGGLLNYGYTF. CDR3 in DNA: TGTGCCAGCAGCCCAGGGGGCTTACTTAACTATGGCTACACCTTC.

The chain carries TRBV20-1 and TRBJ2-7; the D is unclear. CDR1 is DFQATT and CDR2 is SNEGSKA in the germline V gene (reference sequence). Trimming stripped 6 bases from V and 5 bases from J, with 20 bases between. CDR3 length equals 14 residues. The CDR3, as DNA: TGCAGTGCGAGTTCGGGCCCGGGCTTTCACGAGCAGTACTTC. Translating it yields CSASSGPGFHEQYF.

V usage is TRBV12-3 or TRBV12-4 and J usage is TRBJ1-2; D gene uncertain. CDR3 length equals 12 residues. Deletions cut 5 bases from V and 4 bases from J, with 8 bases between. In DNA, the CDR3 is TGTGCCAGCAGTCAAACTGGCTATGGCTACACCTTC. This sequence encodes CASSQTGYGYTF.

The V gene is TRBV7-8, the J gene TRBJ1-1, with D maybe TRBD1 (5 bases). The germline V and J ends were trimmed by 10 bases and 5 bases, with 17 bases remaining between them. This CDR3 is 13 amino acids long. CDR1 SGHVS and CDR2 FQNEAQ come from the germline V gene. The CDR3 region is CATKQDRRTEAFF. CDR3 in DNA: TGTGCCACAAAACAGGATAGGAGGACTGAAGCTTTCTTT.

The chain carries TRBV7-9 and TRBJ1-2; D gene ambiguous. The V gene lost 8 bases and the J gene lost 5 bases, with 6 bases spanning the gap. Germline CDR1 reads SEHNR; CDR2 reads FQNEAQ (reference sequence). CDR3 size: 10 residues. The CDR3: CASSGYGYTF. In DNA, the CDR3 is TGTGCCAGCTCGGGTTATGGCTACACCTTC.

The CDR3 protein is CASSLEGPSYGYTF. In nucleotides, the CDR3 is TGCGCCAGCAGCTTGGAGGGGCCCTCCTATGGCTACACCTTC. This chain uses TRBV5-1 with TRBJ1-2; tentative D call: TRBD1 (5 bases). From germline, CDR1 is SGHRS and CDR2 YFSETQ. The CDR3 contains 14 residues. The germline V and J ends were trimmed by 0 bases and 4 bases, with 10 bases remaining between them.

V gene TRBV27 combines with J gene TRBJ1-6; D is possibly TRBD1 (6 bases). Trimming removed 6 bases from V and 6 bases from J, with 18 bases in between. The CDR3 has 16 residues. Germline V lookup: CDR1 MNHEY, CDR2 SMNVEV (reference sequence). The CDR3 is CASRPGGAHLNSPLHF. CDR3 nucleotide sequence: TGTGCCAGCAGGCCGGGGGGCGCCCACCTTAATTCACCCCTCCACTTT.

This chain links TRBV6-5 with TRBJ2-7; 7 nucleotides align to TRBD2. J gave up 4 bases and V 7 bases, and 13 bases lay outside the gene matches. Germline CDR1 is MNHEY and CDR2 is SVGAGI. CDR3 length equals 15 residues. In nucleotides, the CDR3 is TGTGCCAGCACCAGCGGAAGGGATAGCGGGTACGAGCAGTACTTC. Protein: CASTSGRDSGYEQYF.

The chain uses TRBV19 and TRBJ1-2, with D tentatively TRBD1 (5 bases). In germline, CDR1 is LNHDA, CDR2 SQIVND (reference sequence). Deletions cut 5 bases from V and 4 bases from J, with 11 bases between. The CDR3 runs to 13 residues. Here the CDR3 reads CASSPGTFYGYTF. The DNA for the CDR3 is TGTGCCAGTAGTCCGGGGACGTTCTATGGCTACACCTTC.

The chain is built from TRBV29-1 and TRBJ1-2, with unresolved D. The length of the CDR3 is 12 residues. The germline V gene encodes CDR1 SQVTM and CDR2 ANQGSEA. V dropped 5 bases and J dropped 4 bases, with 11 bases sitting between them. DNA for the CDR3: TGCAGCGTTAGTTACGGCCGCTATGGCTACACCTTC. It yields the protein CSVSYGRYGYTF. Drawing the rest from reference TRBV29-1 and TRBJ1-2, the complete variable domain is SAVISQKPSRDICQRGTSLTIQCQVDSQVTMMFWYRQQPGQSLTLIATANQGSEATYESGFVIDKFPISRPNLTFSTLTVSNMSPEDSSIYLCSVSYGRYGYTFGSGTRLTVV.

The chain is built from TRBV28 and TRBJ1-6; possibly TRBD1 for D (6 bases). In germline, CDR1 is MDHEN, CDR2 SYDVKM. This CDR3 comprises 14 residues. V was cut by 5 bases and J by 9 bases, with 14 bases left in between. The CDR3 region is CASSGGQRASPLHF. Written as DNA, the CDR3 is TGTGCCAGCAGTGGAGGACAGAGGGCTTCACCCCTCCACTTT.

The chain uses TRBV12-3 or TRBV12-4 and TRBJ1-5; D is uncertain. This CDR3 contains 13 residues. V lost 3 bases and J 3 bases, leaving 6 bases between the germline ends. The CDR3 spells CASSLGPNQPQHF. The DNA of the CDR3 is TGTGCCAGCAGTTTGGGCCCCAATCAGCCCCAGCATTTT.

The chain has TRBV27 and TRBJ2-2; maybe TRBD2 (6 bases). The V gene's germline CDR1 is MNHEY and CDR2 SMNVEV (reference sequence). V was shortened by 6 bases and J by 3 bases, with 17 bases between the two germline ends. CDR3 length: 16 residues. CDR3 protein: CASRAPRGADTGELFF. CDR3 DNA sequence: TGTGCCAGCAGGGCTCCCCGCGGGGCGGACACCGGGGAGCTGTTTTTT.

V and J are TRBV30 and TRBJ2-2, with 9 nucleotides matching TRBD1. The V and J ends lost 4 bases and 5 bases, in that order; junction bases with no gene match: 8. The CDR3 runs to 15 residues. CDR1 is GTSNPN and CDR2 is SVGIG in the germline V gene (reference sequence). CDR3 nucleotide sequence: TGTGCCTGGACACTTGGGACAGGGATTACCGGGGAGCTGTTTTTT. This codes for CAWTLGTGITGELFF.

The gene calls are TRBV12-3 or TRBV12-4 and TRBJ1-2, with D uncertain. V dropped 4 bases and J dropped 6 bases, with 12 bases sitting between them. The CDR3 is 13 residues long. The DNA for the CDR3 is TGTGCCAGCAGTTCTCTGGGGAGCGATGGCTACACCTTC. This codes for CASSSLGSDGYTF.

DNA for the CDR3: TGCGCCAGCAGCATTAGCGGTGAGCAGTACTTC. Its translation is CASSISGEQYF. The chain has TRBV4-1 and TRBJ2-7; D is possibly TRBD2 (6 bases). Trimming cost V 5 bases and J 7 bases, with 9 bases left between them. Germline loops: CDR1 MGHRA, CDR2 YSYEKL. This CDR3 has 11 amino acids.

This clone came up once. The J gene is TRBJ1-1, the V gene TRBV11-3, with a possible D match to TRBD1 (5 bases). The germline CDR1 and CDR2 sequences are SGHNT and YENEEA. Trimming took 2 bases from V and 1 from J, leaving 8 bases between them. This CDR3 is built from 14 residues. The CDR3 reads CASSLPGRNTEAFF. CDR3 coding DNA: TGTGCCAGCAGCTTACCAGGGAGGAACACTGAAGCTTTCTTT.

V and J are TRBV10-1 and TRBJ2-7; D remains ambiguous. The V gene's germline CDR1 is WNHNN and CDR2 SYGVQD (reference sequence). Trimming removed 6 bases at V and 3 bases at J, with 24 bases between. The CDR3 runs to 17 residues. CDR3 sequence reads: CASSDFNRRSCYYEQYF. CDR3 bases: TGCGCCAGCAGCGACTTTAACCGACGGAGCTGCTACTACGAGCAGTACTTC.

The rearrangement links TRBV7-2 to TRBJ2-5; 9 bases match TRBD1. The CDR3 spans 16 residues. Germline CDR1 is SGHTA and CDR2 is FQGNSA. Germline trimming cut 5 bases from V and 5 bases from J; bases unmatched to any gene: 12. The CDR3 protein is CASSPRQGVIGETQYF. The CDR3 nucleotides are TGTGCCAGCAGCCCTCGACAGGGGGTGATAGGGGAGACCCAGTACTTC.